These 14 T cell receptor beta chains were sequenced from one sample in a study of CD8 T cells in ankylosing spondylitis. In TCRdb, the 5' RACE reads were re-called with MiXCR into one record per CDR3 protein. The sample includes approximately 290,000 distinct CDR3 sequences, around 21% of them seen just once. Sequenced material: blood, either unsorted or a sorted T cell fraction (not recorded which). Receptors originate from a female donor with ankylosing spondylitis or in good health (not recorded which).

This clonotype has more than one count but fewer than ten. CDR3: CATSVRASYEQYF. The CDR3 DNA follows: TGTGCCACTTCGGTCCGGGCATCCTACGAGCAGTACTTC. V gene TRBV7-2 combines with J gene TRBJ2-7; the D is unclear. CDR3 length: 13 residues. V was clipped by 10 bases and J by 1 base, with 14 bases between them. Germline V gene sequence: CDR1 SGHTA, CDR2 FQGNSA.

This clonotype has just a few counts. V and J are TRBV20-1 and TRBJ2-3; a weak D match, TRBD1 (6 bases). Germline values: CDR1 DFQATT, CDR2 SNEGSKA (reference sequence). This CDR3 comprises 13 residues. The V and J ends lost 6 bases and 2 bases respectively, with 12 bases between them. The CDR3 coding sequence is TGCAGTGCCAAGGACAGTCCCACAGATACGCAGTATTTT. Its translation: CSAKDSPTDTQYF.

This clonotype was observed a few times. The rearrangement links TRBV7-9 to TRBJ2-1, with D perhaps TRBD2 (6 bases). CDR3 length: 16 amino acids. Trimming removed 5 bases at V and 5 bases at J, with 19 bases between. Germline-derived CDR1 and CDR2 are SEHNR and FQNEAQ (reference sequence). This chain's CDR3 is CASSKGWRDSDNEQFF. As DNA, the CDR3 is TGTGCCAGCAGCAAAGGGTGGCGGGATTCGGACAATGAGCAGTTCTTC.

The table lists this clonotype with a few counts. This rearrangement joins TRBV20-1 to TRBJ2-5; D is unresolved. V dropped 6 bases and J dropped 5 bases, with 13 bases sitting between them. CDR1 DFQATT and CDR2 SNEGSKA come from the germline V gene (reference sequence). The CDR3 has 12 residues. CDR3 protein: CSAVGLGETQYF. CDR3 coding DNA: TGCAGTGCCGTAGGATTGGGGGAGACCCAGTACTTC.

V is TRBV3-1 and J is TRBJ1-4; D is perhaps TRBD1 (5 bases). The V end lost 0 bases, the J end lost 0 bases, and 5 bases lay between the germline ends. Germline V CDR1 and CDR2: LGHDT, YNNKEL (reference sequence). The CDR3 contains 15 residues. DNA of the CDR3: TGTGCCAGCAGCCAAGAGGGGCCAACTAATGAAAAACTGTTTTTT. This sequence encodes CASSQEGPTNEKLFF.

The rearrangement uses TRBV27 and TRBJ2-1; possible D gene TRBD1, 6 bases. There are 14 residues in the CDR3. V was cut by 2 bases and J by 7 bases, with 12 bases left in between. In germline, CDR1 is MNHEY, CDR2 SMNVEV (reference sequence). The CDR3 protein is CASSLQGKRNEQFF. As DNA, the CDR3 is TGTGCCAGCAGTTTACAGGGGAAGAGGAATGAGCAGTTCTTC.

This sequence joins TRBV30 and TRBJ2-3; either TRBD1 or TRBD2 may fit D (5 bases each). The CDR3 is 12 residues long. V was cut by 5 bases and J by 7 bases, with 13 bases left in between. Germline V CDR1 and CDR2: GTSNPN, SVGIG (reference sequence). The CDR3 region has the DNA TGTGCCTGGGGGGGTGGGGGAAATACGCAGTATTTT. It codes for CAWGGGGNTQYF.

This chain joins TRBV7-2 and TRBJ2-7, with 12 positions matching TRBD2. Germline CDR1 and CDR2: SGHTA and FQGNSA. V shed 2 bases, J shed 7 bases, and the junction held 9 bases outside the gene matches. The CDR3 contains 16 residues. The CDR3 sequence: CASSLRLAGALGEQYF. The CDR3 nucleotides are TGTGCCAGCAGCTTAAGACTAGCGGGAGCCTTGGGGGAGCAGTACTTC.

The J gene is TRBJ2-5, the V gene TRBV7-9, with D possibly being TRBD1 (6 bases). Germline V gives CDR1 SEHNR, CDR2 FQNEAQ (reference sequence). V lost 5 bases to trimming and J lost 5 bases, with 15 bases between them. The CDR3 consists of 14 residues. The CDR3 here is CASSLQGLGETQYF. CDR3 bases: TGTGCCAGCAGCCTACAGGGATTAGGGGAGACCCAGTACTTC.

This chain connects TRBV6-5 to TRBJ2-3, with 8 bases fitting TRBD2. This CDR3 region has 15 residues. From germline, CDR1 is MNHEY and CDR2 SVGAGI. V was pared by 4 bases and J by 4 bases, with 7 bases of the junction left unmatched. CDR3 region: CASSFWTSKADTQYF. The CDR3 DNA is TGTGCCAGCAGTTTTTGGACTAGCAAGGCAGATACGCAGTATTTT.

This clonotype was counted between two and nine times. The chain employs TRBV12-3 or TRBV12-4 and TRBJ1-1; unclear D gene. This CDR3 is built from 13 residues. The ends were cut back, 5 bases at V and 6 bases at J, with 13 bases in the middle. For the CDR3, the DNA is TGTGCCAGCAGTACCTTGTTTGAGGCTGAAGCTTTCTTT. As protein: CASSTLFEAEAFF.

There are many counts of this clonotype. The chain carries TRBV27 and TRBJ2-2, with TRBD2 matching 11 bases. After removal of 7 bases from V and 0 bases from J, the junction contained 4 bases not matched to a gene. CDR1 is MNHEY, CDR2 SMNVEV, per germline (reference sequence). The CDR3 runs to 16 residues. The chain's CDR3 is CASTQGLAANTGELFF. The CDR3 DNA follows: TGTGCCAGCACCCAGGGACTAGCGGCGAACACCGGGGAGCTGTTTTTT.

This chain links TRBV5-6 with TRBJ1-2; D gene ambiguous. CDR3 length: 15 amino acids. Trimming left V 0 bases short and J 0 bases short, with 9 bases between. The germline V gene encodes CDR1 SGHDT and CDR2 YYEEEE. DNA of the CDR3: TGTGCCAGCAGCTTGGTGGCCCCAGCTAACTATGGCTACACCTTC. The encoded protein is CASSLVAPANYGYTF.

This clonotype was observed at least ten times. The chain carries TRBV28 and TRBJ1-1; no reliable D call. Trimming pared 3 bases from V and 1 base from J, leaving 9 bases between. The V gene's germline CDR1 is MDHEN and CDR2 SYDVKM. The CDR3 has 14 residues. This CDR3 is CASSFHRENTEAFF. For the CDR3, the DNA is TGTGCCAGCAGTTTTCATCGGGAGAACACTGAAGCTTTCTTT.